This TCR beta chain originates from a study of radiotherapy plus CTLA-4 blockade in lung cancer. The overall study: Of the patients, about 20% showed objective responses and more than 30% attained disease control.

Clones were read by immunoSEQ multiplex PCR, and TCRdb kept only the in-frame ones, dropping some. The top ten hold about 4.2% of the sample, which has about 72,000 clones, about four fifths seen once. This material consisted of peripheral blood, taken from a patient treated with radiotherapy plus ipilimumab. The TCR comes from a human donor with non-small cell lung cancer who had a partial response to radiotherapy plus ipilimumab.

This CDR3 is CASSENRDPYNSPLHF. The CDR3 region has the DNA TGTGCCAGCAGTGAAAACAGGGACCCCTATAATTCACCCCTCCACTTT. The chain links TRBV2 to TRBJ1-6; D might be TRBD1 (6 bases). Between the trimmed V and J ends, which lost 2 bases and 2 bases, there was a span of 10 bases. This CDR3 contains 16 residues. CDR1 is SNHLY and CDR2 is FYNNEI in the germline V gene.